These 32 T cell receptor beta chains were all obtained from the same sample, sequenced in a study of T cell clonotyping in hematopoietic cell transplantation. Sequencing used immunoSEQ multiplex PCR; TCRdb keeps in-frame clones, though not all of them. The profile shows under 9,000 clones, roughly 62% of them singletons. The specimen comprised peripheral blood mononuclear cells, sampled 100 days after allogeneic stem cell transplant. The receptors come from a male patient between 60 and 69 years old who had an allogeneic stem cell transplant from an unrelated donor, so the T cells may come from the graft donor. Some clones in this sample may be carry-over from other donors' samples.

The chain links TRBV5-8 to TRBJ2-7; D gene ambiguous. CDR3 length equals 10 residues. Per the germline V gene, CDR1 is SGHTS and CDR2 is YDEGEE. Trimming cost V 1 base and J 7 bases, with 3 bases left between them. CDR3 sequence: CASSLYEQYF. The CDR3 DNA follows: TGTGCCAGCAGCTTGTATGAGCAGTACTTC.

This clone is medium-sized within its sample. The chain joins TRBV6-6 to TRBJ2-7; D remains ambiguous. Germline assignment: CDR1 MNHNY and CDR2 SVGAGI (reference sequence). The CDR3 runs to 13 residues. Trimming took off 0 bases at V and 4 bases at J, with 7 bases between the two ends. Here the CDR3 reads CASSYSTGYEQYF. CDR3 in DNA: TGTGCCAGCAGTTACTCGACCGGTTACGAGCAGTACTTC.

The CDR3 is CAWSTSGGGTDTQYF. The CDR3, as DNA: TGTGCCTGGAGCACTAGCGGAGGGGGGACAGATACGCAGTATTTT. The chain employs TRBV30 and TRBJ2-3, with 8 bases that match TRBD2. Germline trimming cut 3 bases from V and 3 bases from J; bases unmatched to any gene: 8. The CDR3 extends over 15 amino acids. In germline, CDR1 is GTSNPN, CDR2 SVGIG (reference sequence).

This chain connects TRBV27 to TRBJ2-3; 8 nucleotides align to TRBD1. Trimming removed 6 bases from V and 8 bases from J; junction bases left unmatched: 7. The length of the CDR3 is 13 residues. Germline V gene lookup returns CDR1 MNHEY and CDR2 SMNVEV (reference sequence). The CDR3 loop reads CASRTGAIGTQYF. Written as DNA, the CDR3 is TGTGCCAGCAGGACAGGGGCAATCGGTACGCAGTATTTT.

This rearrangement joins TRBV2 to TRBJ2-5, with 7 bases lining up with TRBD2. The germline V gene encodes CDR1 SNHLY and CDR2 FYNNEI. This CDR3 comprises 14 residues. Trimming took 4 bases from V and 1 from J; bases not matched to a gene: 3. The CDR3: CASSGGGGQETQYF. CDR3 bases: TGTGCCAGCAGTGGTGGGGGGGGCCAAGAGACCCAGTACTTC.

This sequence joins TRBV29-1 and TRBJ1-1; unclear D gene. The CDR3 has 14 amino acids. Trimming took 3 bases from V and 0 from J, leaving 11 bases between them. From germline, CDR1 is SQVTM and CDR2 ANQGSEA. This chain's CDR3 is CSVDGRGVNTEAFF. The CDR3 DNA reads as TGCAGCGTTGACGGGCGCGGCGTGAACACTGAAGCTTTCTTT.

The V gene is TRBV11-2, the J gene TRBJ2-7; no definite D call. The ends were cut back, 0 bases at V and 3 bases at J, with 15 bases in the middle. Germline V gene sequence: CDR1 SGHAT, CDR2 FQNNGV. The CDR3 is made up of 16 amino acids. In DNA form, the CDR3 reads TGTGCCAGCAGCTTAGACCCGGCGGCGACGGGCTACGAGCAGTACTTC. It is translated as CASSLDPAATGYEQYF.

The chain combines TRBV7-2 with TRBJ2-2, with a tentative D call TRBD2 (6 bases). Germline lookup yields CDR1 SGHTA and CDR2 FQGNSA. The CDR3 contains 14 residues. Deletions cut 5 bases from V and 7 bases from J, with 14 bases between. Here the CDR3 reads CASSVRLGGGELFF. Here the CDR3 DNA reads TGTGCCAGCAGCGTTCGACTGGGGGGCGGGGAGCTGTTTTTT.

The chain employs TRBV15 and TRBJ1-1, with D uncertain. V was pared by 0 bases and J by 9 bases, with 14 bases between. This CDR3 is 14 amino acids long. CDR1 and CDR2 (germline): LNHNV, YYDKDF (reference sequence). The CDR3 DNA is TGTGCCACCAGCAGAGATCGGGCGGGATTGAAAGCTTTCTTT. Translated: CATSRDRAGLKAFF.

The chain has TRBV19 and TRBJ2-7, with TRBD1 matching over 7 bases. V was pared by 3 bases and J by 2 bases, with 4 bases of the junction left unmatched. Germline loops: CDR1 LNHDA, CDR2 SQIVND (reference sequence). The CDR3 length is 14 residues. CDR3 nucleotides: TGTGCCAGTAGTATGCCGGGACAGACCTACGAGCAGTACTTC. The encoded protein is CASSMPGQTYEQYF.

The CDR3 DNA is TGCGCCAGCTTTTCACAGGGAAGCGAGCAGTACTTC. This encodes CASFSQGSEQYF. The chain uses TRBV5-1 and TRBJ2-7, with D perhaps TRBD1 (6 bases). The CDR3 covers 12 residues. The germline V and J ends were trimmed by 7 bases and 6 bases, with 14 bases remaining between them. Germline lookup yields CDR1 SGHRS and CDR2 YFSETQ.

V usage is TRBV27 and J usage is TRBJ1-1, with D uncertain. Germline CDR1 reads MNHEY; CDR2 reads SMNVEV (reference sequence). V lost 4 bases and J lost 4, with 10 bases in between. The CDR3 sequence is 13 residues long. In DNA form, the CDR3 reads TGTGCCAGCAGTTACTACGGCCGCACTGAAGCTTTCTTT. Amino acid sequence: CASSYYGRTEAFF.

J is TRBJ1-1 and V is TRBV19; TRBD1 matches at 9 bases. The germline CDR1 and CDR2 sequences are LNHDA and SQIVND (reference sequence). The CDR3 has 13 residues. The V segment lost 3 bases and the J segment 6 bases; nucleotides outside the gene matches: 2. CDR3 bases: TGTGCCAGTAGTATTACAGGGGGCTCTGAAGCTTTCTTT. It translates to CASSITGGSEAFF.

V gene TRBV9 combines with J gene TRBJ1-5; 9 positions match TRBD1. The CDR3 is made up of 16 amino acids. V was clipped by 7 bases and J by 10 bases; unmatched bases: 18. Per the germline V gene, CDR1 is SGDLS and CDR2 is YYNGEE. The CDR3 nucleotides are TGTGCCAGCCGATCTCCCCCCGGGACAGGGAAAATCCCCCAGCATTTT. This encodes CASRSPPGTGKIPQHF.

This clone occurred once. This rearrangement joins TRBV7-8 to TRBJ2-7; D unresolved. Between the trimmed V and J ends, which lost 5 bases and 1 base, there was a span of 15 bases. The CDR3 consists of 15 residues. Germline CDR1 SGHVS, CDR2 FQNEAQ. The CDR3 bases are TGTGCCAGCAGCCACCGTAGGATTTCGTCCTACGAGCAGTACTTC. Translated, it gives CASSHRRISSYEQYF.

This clone was observed a handful of times. The gene calls are TRBV25-1 and TRBJ2-7; the match to TRBD1 covers 8 bases. The CDR3 runs to 14 residues. V was pared by 3 bases and J by 3 bases, with 4 bases of the junction left unmatched. Germline V gene data show CDR1 as MGHDK and CDR2 as SYGVNS. CDR3 bases: TGTGCCAGCAGTGATCCGGACAGGGACTACGAGCAGTACTTC. It translates to CASSDPDRDYEQYF.

The V call is TRBV6-5, the J call TRBJ1-5, with D possibly matching TRBD1 (6 bases). CDR1 and CDR2 (germline): MNHEY, SVGAGI. V gave up 4 bases and J gave up 1 base, with 8 bases separating them. CDR3 length equals 14 residues. CDR3 in amino acids: CASSSRGSNQPQHF. For the CDR3, the DNA is TGTGCCAGCAGTTCAAGGGGGAGCAATCAGCCCCAGCATTTT.

This rearrangement joins TRBV29-1 to TRBJ2-7, with D tentatively TRBD1 or TRBD2 (5 bases each). The germline CDR1 and CDR2 sequences are SQVTM and ANQGSEA. V lost 4 bases and J 6 bases, leaving 16 bases between the germline ends. CDR3 length: 13 residues. CDR3 region: CSVAGRSSGEQYF. CDR3 nucleotide sequence: TGCAGCGTTGCGGGGCGATCCTCCGGCGAGCAGTACTTC.

In its sample, this clone was seen a few times. The DNA of the CDR3 is TGTGCCAGTAGTAGCGGGACTAGCGGGTTCCGGGAGCTGTTTTTT. Translation: CASSSGTSGFRELFF. The chain joins TRBV19 to TRBJ2-2; 12 positions agree with TRBD2. J lost 9 bases, V lost 4 bases, and 6 bases had no gene match. Looked up from germline, CDR1 is LNHDA and CDR2 is SQIVND (reference sequence). The CDR3 has 15 amino acids.

The chain is built from TRBV2 and TRBJ2-2; D gene uncertain. From germline, CDR1 is SNHLY and CDR2 FYNNEI. The CDR3 loop spans 14 amino acids. The V end was cut by 6 bases, the J end by 3 bases, with 11 bases between. The CDR3 is CASRIEDDTGELFF. For the CDR3, the DNA is TGTGCCAGCAGAATTGAAGATGACACCGGGGAGCTGTTTTTT.

The CDR3 reads CASSQSPRDQETQYF. The CDR3 nucleotides are TGCGCCAGCAGTCAATCCCCCAGGGATCAAGAGACCCAGTACTTC. The rearrangement joins TRBV23-1 to TRBJ2-5, with D possibly matching TRBD1 (5 bases). TRBV23-1 is placed among ORFs of uncertain function. Trimming cost V 0 bases and J 2 bases, with 10 bases left between them. The CDR3 covers 15 residues.

The V and J genes are TRBV6-1 and TRBJ1-1; perhaps TRBD1 as D (5 bases). This CDR3 is built from 13 residues. V dropped 7 bases and J dropped 1 base, with 10 bases sitting between them. From germline, CDR1 is MNHNS and CDR2 SASEGT. The CDR3 sequence: CASTFGQNTEAFF. The CDR3 DNA sequence: TGTGCCAGCACCTTTGGACAGAACACTGAAGCTTTCTTT.

The chain uses TRBV5-1 and TRBJ2-3; D possibly corresponds to TRBD2 (5 bases). CDR1 is SGHRS and CDR2 is YFSETQ in the germline V gene. The CDR3 totals 16 residues. Trimming cost V 4 bases and J 6 bases, with 21 bases left between them. CDR3 coding DNA: TGCGCCAGCAGCCCGGCGGTACCTAACGCGGGCGATACGCAGTATTTT. This gives the protein CASSPAVPNAGDTQYF.

This clone has a handful of counts. The chain recombines TRBV30 with TRBJ1-1, with 8 bases fitting TRBD1. V lost 0 bases to trimming and J lost 4 bases; unmatched junction nucleotides: 1. This CDR3 comprises 13 residues. Germline V gene data show CDR1 as GTSNPN and CDR2 as SVGIG (reference sequence). The CDR3 region is CAWSVQGVTEAFF. Here the CDR3 DNA reads TGTGCCTGGAGTGTACAGGGGGTCACTGAAGCTTTCTTT.

This clone was observed a single time. The gene calls are TRBV4-1 and TRBJ2-3; 11 bases map to TRBD2. This CDR3 has 16 residues. V lost 0 bases, J lost 4 bases, and 3 bases stayed unmatched. Germline CDR1 is MGHRA and CDR2 is YSYEKL. The chain's CDR3 is CASSQELAGGADTQYF. CDR3 bases: TGCGCCAGCAGCCAAGAGCTAGCGGGAGGCGCAGATACGCAGTATTTT.

V gene TRBV6-6 combines with J gene TRBJ1-5, with 8 bases aligning to TRBD1. CDR3 length: 16 residues. J gave up 4 bases and V 3 bases, and 8 bases lay outside the gene matches. The germline CDR1 and CDR2 sequences are MNHNY and SVGAGI (reference sequence). CDR3 in DNA: TGTGCCAGCAGTTATTCTTCAGGGGGCGAAAATCAGCCCCAGCATTTT. Translation: CASSYSSGGENQPQHF.

This clone was counted only a few times. The gene calls are TRBV19 and TRBJ1-1, with D possibly matching TRBD1 (6 bases). Germline V gene sequence: CDR1 LNHDA, CDR2 SQIVND (reference sequence). V lost 7 bases, J lost 4 bases, and 13 bases lay in between. This CDR3 has 13 amino acids. CDR3 DNA: TGTGCCAGTAATCTAAGGGGGGGCACTGAAGCTTTCTTT. Translation: CASNLRGGTEAFF.

This clone was counted once. The rearrangement links TRBV19 to TRBJ1-2, with D possibly TRBD1 on 5 matching bases. The V end was cut by 9 bases, the J end by 3 bases, with 14 bases between. The CDR3 is made up of 13 amino acids. The germline CDR1 and CDR2 sequences are LNHDA and SQIVND (reference sequence). The CDR3 here is CARDPQVDYGYTF. DNA of the CDR3: TGTGCCAGGGACCCACAGGTTGACTATGGCTACACCTTC.

The chain joins TRBV7-6 to TRBJ1-2; D not certain. Looked up from germline, CDR1 is SGHVS and CDR2 is FNYEAQ. With 5 bases removed from V and 11 bases from J, the gap between germline ends came to 21 bases. The CDR3 runs 14 residues. CDR3 sequence reads: CASSAGNRRQAYTF. In DNA form, the CDR3 reads TGTGCCAGCAGCGCAGGAAACCGGAGGCAGGCTTACACCTTC.

The rearrangement joins TRBV5-1 to TRBJ1-6; the match to TRBD1 covers 7 bases. Germline assignment: CDR1 SGHRS and CDR2 YFSETQ. The CDR3 consists of 14 residues. Trimming at V came to 2 bases and at J to 7 bases, leaving 3 bases not matched to a gene. The CDR3 is CASSFGTANSPLHF. The CDR3 DNA reads as TGCGCCAGCAGCTTCGGGACAGCAAATTCACCCCTCCACTTT.

This clone appeared a single time. The chain joins TRBV6-1 to TRBJ2-7, with D tentatively TRBD1 (6 bases). V was clipped by 10 bases and J by 9 bases, with 25 bases between them. CDR3 length: 14 amino acids. The germline V gene has CDR1 MNHNS and CDR2 SASEGT. CDR3 protein: CATSKGVEAVGQYF. The CDR3 coding sequence is TGTGCCACCTCGAAGGGGGTAGAGGCGGTGGGGCAGTACTTC.

The genes are TRBV9 and TRBJ2-7; TRBD1 matches at 10 bases. From germline, CDR1 is SGDLS and CDR2 YYNGEE. V gave up 0 bases and J gave up 3 bases; unmatched junction bases: 3. The CDR3 covers 15 residues. CDR3 residues: CASSVGGQGSYEQYF. The CDR3 DNA is TGTGCCAGCAGCGTAGGGGGACAGGGGAGCTACGAGCAGTACTTC.